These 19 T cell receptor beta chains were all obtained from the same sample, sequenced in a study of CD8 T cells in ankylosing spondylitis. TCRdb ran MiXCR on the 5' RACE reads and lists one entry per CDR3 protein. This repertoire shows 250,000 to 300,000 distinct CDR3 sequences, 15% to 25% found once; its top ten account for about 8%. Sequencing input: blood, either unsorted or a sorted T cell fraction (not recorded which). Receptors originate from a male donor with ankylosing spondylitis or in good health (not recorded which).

The CDR3 sequence: CASSQEFRSGKLFF. The CDR3 DNA reads TGTGCCAGCAGCCAAGAGTTCCGTAGTGGAAAACTGTTTTTT. This chain links TRBV14 with TRBJ1-4; unclear D gene. The CDR3 extends over 14 amino acids. Trimming stripped 0 bases from V and 10 bases from J, with 12 bases between. CDR1 is SGHDN and CDR2 is FVKESK in the germline V gene.

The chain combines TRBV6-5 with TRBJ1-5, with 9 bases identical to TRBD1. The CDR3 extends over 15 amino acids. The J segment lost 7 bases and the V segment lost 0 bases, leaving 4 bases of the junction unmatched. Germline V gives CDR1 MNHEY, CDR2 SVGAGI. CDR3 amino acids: CASSYSGTGWQPQHF. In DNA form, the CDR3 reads TGTGCCAGCAGTTACTCCGGGACAGGGTGGCAGCCCCAGCATTTT.

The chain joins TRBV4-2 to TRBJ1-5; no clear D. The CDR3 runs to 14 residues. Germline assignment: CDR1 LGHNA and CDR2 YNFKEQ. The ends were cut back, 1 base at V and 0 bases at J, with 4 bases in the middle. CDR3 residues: CASSQGISNQPQHF. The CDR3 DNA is TGTGCCAGCAGCCAAGGCATTAGCAATCAGCCCCAGCATTTT.

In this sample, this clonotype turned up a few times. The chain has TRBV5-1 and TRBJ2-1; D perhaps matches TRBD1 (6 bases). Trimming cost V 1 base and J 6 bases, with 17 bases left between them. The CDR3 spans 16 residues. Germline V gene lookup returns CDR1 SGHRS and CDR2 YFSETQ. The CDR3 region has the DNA TGCGCCAGCAGCTTGTGGGGGCAACAGGGTGCCAATGAGCAGTTCTTC. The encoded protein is CASSLWGQQGANEQFF.

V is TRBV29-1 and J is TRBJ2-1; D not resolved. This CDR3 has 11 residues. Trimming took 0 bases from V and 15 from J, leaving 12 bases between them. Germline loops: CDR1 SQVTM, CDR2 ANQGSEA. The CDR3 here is CSVEEVTWAFF. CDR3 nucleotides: TGCAGCGTTGAAGAGGTGACCTGGGCGTTCTTC.

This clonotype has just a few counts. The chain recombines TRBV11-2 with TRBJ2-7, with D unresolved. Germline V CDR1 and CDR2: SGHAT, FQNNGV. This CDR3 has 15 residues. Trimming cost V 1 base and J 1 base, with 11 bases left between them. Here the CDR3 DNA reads TGTGCCAGCAGCTTAGCAAACGTAGCATCCTACGAGCAGTACGTC. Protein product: CASSLANVASYEQYV.

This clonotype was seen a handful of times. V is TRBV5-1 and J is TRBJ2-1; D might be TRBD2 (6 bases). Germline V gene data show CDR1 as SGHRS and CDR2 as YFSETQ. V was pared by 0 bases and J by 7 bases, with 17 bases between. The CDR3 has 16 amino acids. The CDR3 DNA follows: TGCGCCAGCAGCTTGGGTCCTAGTTTGGCGGGAAATGAGCAGTTCTTC. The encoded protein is CASSLGPSLAGNEQFF. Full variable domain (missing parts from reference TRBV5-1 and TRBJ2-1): KAGVTQTPRYLIKTRGQQVTLSCSPISGHRSVSWYQQTPGQGLQFLFEYFSETQRNKGNFPGRFSGRQFSNSRSEMNVSTLELGDSALYLCASSLGPSLAGNEQFFGPGTRLTVL.

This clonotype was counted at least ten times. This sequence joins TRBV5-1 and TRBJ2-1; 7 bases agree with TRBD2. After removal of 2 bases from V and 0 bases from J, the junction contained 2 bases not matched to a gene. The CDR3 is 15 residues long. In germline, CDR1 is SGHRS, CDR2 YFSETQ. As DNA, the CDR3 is TGCGCCAGCAGCTTAGCGGGACGCTCCTACAATGAGCAGTTCTTC. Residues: CASSLAGRSYNEQFF.

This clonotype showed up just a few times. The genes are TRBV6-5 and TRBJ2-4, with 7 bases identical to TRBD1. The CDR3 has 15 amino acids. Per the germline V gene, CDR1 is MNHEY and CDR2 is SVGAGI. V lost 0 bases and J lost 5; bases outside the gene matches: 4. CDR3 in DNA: TGTGCCAGCAGTTACTCGGCAGGGGGACAAAACATTCAGTACTTC. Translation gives CASSYSAGGQNIQYF.

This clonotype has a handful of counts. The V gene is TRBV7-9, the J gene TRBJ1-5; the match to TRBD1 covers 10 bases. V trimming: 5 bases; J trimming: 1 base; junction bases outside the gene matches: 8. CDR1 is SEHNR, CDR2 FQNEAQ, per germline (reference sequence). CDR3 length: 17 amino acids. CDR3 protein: CASSPGQGSRSNQPQHF. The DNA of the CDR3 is TGTGCCAGCAGCCCGGGACAGGGGAGTAGAAGCAATCAGCCCCAGCATTTT.

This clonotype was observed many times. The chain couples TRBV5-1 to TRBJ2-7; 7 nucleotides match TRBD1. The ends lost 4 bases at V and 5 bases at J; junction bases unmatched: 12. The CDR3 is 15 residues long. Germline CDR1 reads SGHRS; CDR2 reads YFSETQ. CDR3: CASSPRQGLDNEQYV. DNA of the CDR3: TGCGCCAGCAGCCCAAGACAGGGTCTAGACAACGAGCAGTACGTC.

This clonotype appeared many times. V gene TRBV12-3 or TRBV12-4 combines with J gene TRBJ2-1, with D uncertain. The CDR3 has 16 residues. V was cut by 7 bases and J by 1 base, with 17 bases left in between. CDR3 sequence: CASTSRGLMSYNEQFF. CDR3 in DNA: TGTGCCAGCACCTCCCGAGGCCTCATGTCCTACAATGAGCAGTTCTTC.

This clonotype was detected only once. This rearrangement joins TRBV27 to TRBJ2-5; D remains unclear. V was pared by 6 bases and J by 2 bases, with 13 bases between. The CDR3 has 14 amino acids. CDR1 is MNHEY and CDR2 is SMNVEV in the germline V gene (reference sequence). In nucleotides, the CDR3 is TGTGCCAGCAGACCCCAATGGGTTCAAGAGACCCAGTACTTC. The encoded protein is CASRPQWVQETQYF.

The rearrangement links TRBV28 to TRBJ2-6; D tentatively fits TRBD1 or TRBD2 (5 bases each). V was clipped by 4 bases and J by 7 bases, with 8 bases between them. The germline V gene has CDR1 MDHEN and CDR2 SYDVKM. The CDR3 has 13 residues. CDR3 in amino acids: CASSSGGANVLTF. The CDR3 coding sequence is TGTGCCAGCAGTTCTGGGGGAGCCAACGTCCTGACTTTC. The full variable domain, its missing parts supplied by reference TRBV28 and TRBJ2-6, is DVKVTQSSRYLVKRTGEKVFLECVQDMDHENMFWYRQDPGLGLRLIYFSYDVKMKEKGDIPEGYSVSREKKERFSLILESASTNQTSMYLCASSSGGANVLTFGAGSRLTVL.

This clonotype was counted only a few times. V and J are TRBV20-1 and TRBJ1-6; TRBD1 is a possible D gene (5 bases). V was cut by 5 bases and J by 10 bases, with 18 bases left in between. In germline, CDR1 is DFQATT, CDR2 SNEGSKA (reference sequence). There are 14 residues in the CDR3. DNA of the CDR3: TGCAGTGCTGAACTGGGGCAGCGACAGTCACCCCTCCACTTT. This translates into CSAELGQRQSPLHF.

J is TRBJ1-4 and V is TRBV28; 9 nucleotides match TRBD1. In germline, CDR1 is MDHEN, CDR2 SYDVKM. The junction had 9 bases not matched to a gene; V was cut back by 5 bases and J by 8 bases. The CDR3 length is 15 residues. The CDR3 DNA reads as TGTGCCAGCAGTCAGGCCGGGGGGACAGGGGAAAAACTGTTTTTT. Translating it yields CASSQAGGTGEKLFF.

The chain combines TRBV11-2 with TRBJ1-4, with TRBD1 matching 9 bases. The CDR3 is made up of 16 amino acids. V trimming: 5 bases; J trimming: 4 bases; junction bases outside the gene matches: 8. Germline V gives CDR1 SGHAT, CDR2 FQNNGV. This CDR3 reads CASSAGTGLHNEKLFF. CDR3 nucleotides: TGTGCCAGCAGCGCCGGGACAGGGTTACATAATGAAAAACTGTTTTTT. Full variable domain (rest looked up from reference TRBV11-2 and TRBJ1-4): EAGVAQSPRYKIIEKRQSVAFWCNPISGHATLYWYQQILGQGPKLLIQFQNNGVVDDSQLPKDRFSAERLKGVDSTLKIQPAKLEDSAVYLCASSAGTGLHNEKLFFGSGTQLSVL.

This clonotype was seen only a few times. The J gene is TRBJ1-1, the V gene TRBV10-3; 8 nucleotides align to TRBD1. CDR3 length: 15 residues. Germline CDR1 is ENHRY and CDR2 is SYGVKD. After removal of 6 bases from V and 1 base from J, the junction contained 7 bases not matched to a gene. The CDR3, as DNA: TGTGCCATCAGCCAGGGGGCAGACGGGAACACTGAAGCTTTCTTT. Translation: CAISQGADGNTEAFF.

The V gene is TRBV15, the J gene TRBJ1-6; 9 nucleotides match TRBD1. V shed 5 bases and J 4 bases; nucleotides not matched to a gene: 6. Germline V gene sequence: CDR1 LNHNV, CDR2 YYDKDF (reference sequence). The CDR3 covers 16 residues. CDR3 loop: CATSGDRDRYNSPLHF. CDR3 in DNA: TGTGCCACCAGCGGGGACAGGGACAGATATAATTCACCCCTCCACTTT.